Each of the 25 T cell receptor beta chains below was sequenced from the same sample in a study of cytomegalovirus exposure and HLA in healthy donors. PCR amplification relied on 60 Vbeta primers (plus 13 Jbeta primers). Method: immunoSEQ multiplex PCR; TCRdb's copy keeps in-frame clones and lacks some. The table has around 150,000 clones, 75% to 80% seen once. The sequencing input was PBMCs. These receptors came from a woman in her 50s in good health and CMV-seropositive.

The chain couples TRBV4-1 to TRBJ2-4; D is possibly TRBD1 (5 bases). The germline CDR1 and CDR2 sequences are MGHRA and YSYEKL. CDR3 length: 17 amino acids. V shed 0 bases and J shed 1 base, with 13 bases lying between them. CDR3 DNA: TGCGCCAGCAGCCAAGATTTCAGGGTCTCGGCCAAAAACATTCAGTACTTC. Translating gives CASSQDFRVSAKNIQYF.

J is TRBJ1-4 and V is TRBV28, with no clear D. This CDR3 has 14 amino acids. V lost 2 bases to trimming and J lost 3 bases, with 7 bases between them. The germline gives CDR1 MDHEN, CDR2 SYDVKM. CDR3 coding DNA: TGTGCCAGCAGTTTACAGGCTCCTAATGAAAAACTGTTTTTT. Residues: CASSLQAPNEKLFF.

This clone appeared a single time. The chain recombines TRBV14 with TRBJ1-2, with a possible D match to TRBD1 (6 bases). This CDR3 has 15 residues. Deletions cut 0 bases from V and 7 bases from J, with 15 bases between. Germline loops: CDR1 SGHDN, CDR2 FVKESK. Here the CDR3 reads CASSQDRGGRLGYTF. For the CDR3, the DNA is TGTGCCAGCAGCCAAGATAGGGGGGGCAGGCTTGGCTACACCTTC.

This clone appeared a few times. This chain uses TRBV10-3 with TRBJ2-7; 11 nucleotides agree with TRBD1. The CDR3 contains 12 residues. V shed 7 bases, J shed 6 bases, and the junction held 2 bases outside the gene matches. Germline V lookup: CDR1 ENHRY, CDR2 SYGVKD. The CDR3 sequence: CAITGTGGEQYF. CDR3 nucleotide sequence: TGTGCCATCACCGGGACAGGGGGCGAGCAGTACTTC.

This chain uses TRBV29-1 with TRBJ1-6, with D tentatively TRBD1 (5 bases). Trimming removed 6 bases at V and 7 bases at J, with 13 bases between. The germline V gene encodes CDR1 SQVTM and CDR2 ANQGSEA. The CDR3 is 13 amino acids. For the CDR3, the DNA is TGCAGCGTGACCACGGGACTGAATTCACCCCTCCACTTT. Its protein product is CSVTTGLNSPLHF. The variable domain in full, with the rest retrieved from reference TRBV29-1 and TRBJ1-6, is SAVISQKPSRDICQRGTSLTIQCQVDSQVTMMFWYRQQPGQSLTLIATANQGSEATYESGFVIDKFPISRPNLTFSTLTVSNMSPEDSSIYLCSVTTGLNSPLHFGNGTRLTVT.

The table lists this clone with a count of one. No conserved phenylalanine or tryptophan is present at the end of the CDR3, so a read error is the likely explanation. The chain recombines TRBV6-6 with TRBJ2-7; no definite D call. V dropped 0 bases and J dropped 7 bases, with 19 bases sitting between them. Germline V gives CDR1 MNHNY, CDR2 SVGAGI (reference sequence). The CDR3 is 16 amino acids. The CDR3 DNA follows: TGTGCCAGCAGTTACTCGATCTTAACACCAGGTCGGGAGCAGTACCTC. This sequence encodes CASSYSILTPGREQYL.

In DNA, the CDR3 is TGTGCCAGCAGCCCCCAGGGGGCCCCCAACACCGGGGAGCTGTTTTTT. It specifies CASSPQGAPNTGELFF. J is TRBJ2-2 and V is TRBV11-2; TRBD1 matches at 8 bases. The CDR3 sequence is 16 residues long. Germline values: CDR1 SGHAT, CDR2 FQNNGV. J was trimmed by 2 bases and V by 5 bases; bases with no gene match: 7.

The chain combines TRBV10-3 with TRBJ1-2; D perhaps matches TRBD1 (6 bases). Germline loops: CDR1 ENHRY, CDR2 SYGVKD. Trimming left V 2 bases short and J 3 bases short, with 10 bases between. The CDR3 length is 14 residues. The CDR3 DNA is TGTGCCATCAGTGAGATGCAGGGGTACTATGGCTACACCTTC. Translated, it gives CAISEMQGYYGYTF.

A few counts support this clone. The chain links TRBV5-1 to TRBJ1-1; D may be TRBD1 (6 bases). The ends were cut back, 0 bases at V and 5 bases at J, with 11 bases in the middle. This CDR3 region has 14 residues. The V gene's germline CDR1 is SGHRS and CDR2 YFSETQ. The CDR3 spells CASSLVTGGTEAFF. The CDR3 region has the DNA TGCGCCAGCAGCTTGGTGACAGGCGGAACTGAAGCTTTCTTT.

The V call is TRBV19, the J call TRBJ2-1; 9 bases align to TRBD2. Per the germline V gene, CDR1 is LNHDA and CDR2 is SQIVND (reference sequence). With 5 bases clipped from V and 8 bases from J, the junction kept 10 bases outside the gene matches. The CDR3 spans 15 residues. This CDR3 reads CASSASGGLGYEQFF. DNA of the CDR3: TGTGCCAGTAGTGCAAGCGGGGGGCTCGGATATGAGCAGTTCTTC.

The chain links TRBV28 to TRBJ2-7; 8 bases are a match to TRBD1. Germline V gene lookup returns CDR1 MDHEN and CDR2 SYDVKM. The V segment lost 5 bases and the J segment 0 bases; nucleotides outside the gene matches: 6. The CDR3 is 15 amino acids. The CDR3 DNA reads TGTGCCAGCAGTACCCCAGGGGGCCTCTCCTACGAGCAGTACTTC. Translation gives CASSTPGGLSYEQYF.

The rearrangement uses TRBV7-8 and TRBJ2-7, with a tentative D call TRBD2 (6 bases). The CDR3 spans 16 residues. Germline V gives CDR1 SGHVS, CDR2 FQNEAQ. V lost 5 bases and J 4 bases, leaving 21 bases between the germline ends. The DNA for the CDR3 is TGTGCCAGCAGCACACGGGGCCTAGGAGGGGCGTACGAGCAGTACTTC. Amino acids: CASSTRGLGGAYEQYF.

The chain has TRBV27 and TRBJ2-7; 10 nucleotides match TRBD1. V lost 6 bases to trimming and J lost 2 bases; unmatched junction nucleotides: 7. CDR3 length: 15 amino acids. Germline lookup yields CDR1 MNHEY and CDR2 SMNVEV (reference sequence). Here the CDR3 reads CASRGLGTGAYEQYF. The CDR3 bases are TGTGCCAGCAGGGGGTTGGGGACAGGGGCCTACGAGCAGTACTTC.

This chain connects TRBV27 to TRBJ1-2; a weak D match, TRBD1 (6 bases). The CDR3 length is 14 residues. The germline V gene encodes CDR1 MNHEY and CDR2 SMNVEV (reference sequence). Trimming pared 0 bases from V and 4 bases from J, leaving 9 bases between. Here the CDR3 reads CASSLSRGGYGYTF. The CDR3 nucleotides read TGTGCCAGCAGTTTATCGCGAGGGGGCTATGGCTACACCTTC.

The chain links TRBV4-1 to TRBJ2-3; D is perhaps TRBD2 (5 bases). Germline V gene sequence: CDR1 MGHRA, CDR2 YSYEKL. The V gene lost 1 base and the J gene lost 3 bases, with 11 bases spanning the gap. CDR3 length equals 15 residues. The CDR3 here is CASSQALRETDTQYF. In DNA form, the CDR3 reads TGCGCCAGCAGCCAAGCCTTAAGGGAGACAGATACGCAGTATTTT.

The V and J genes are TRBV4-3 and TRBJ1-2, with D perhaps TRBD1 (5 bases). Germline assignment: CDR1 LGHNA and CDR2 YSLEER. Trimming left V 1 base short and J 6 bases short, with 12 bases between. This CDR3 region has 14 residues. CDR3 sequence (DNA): TGCGCCAGCAGCCAAGCTATAGGGGTAAATGGCTACACCTTC. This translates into CASSQAIGVNGYTF.

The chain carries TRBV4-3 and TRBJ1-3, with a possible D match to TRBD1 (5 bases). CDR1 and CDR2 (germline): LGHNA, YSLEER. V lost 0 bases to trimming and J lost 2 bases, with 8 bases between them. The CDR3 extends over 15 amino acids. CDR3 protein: CASSQDWGAGNTIYF. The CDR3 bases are TGCGCCAGCAGCCAAGACTGGGGCGCTGGAAACACCATATATTTT.

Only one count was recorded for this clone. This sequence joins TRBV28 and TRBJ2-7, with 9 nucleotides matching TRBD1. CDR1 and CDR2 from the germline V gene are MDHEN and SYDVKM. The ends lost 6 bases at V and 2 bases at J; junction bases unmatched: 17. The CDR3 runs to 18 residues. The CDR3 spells CASRSPPGQGANPYEQYF. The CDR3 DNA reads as TGTGCCAGCAGATCACCCCCGGGACAGGGAGCCAACCCCTACGAGCAGTACTTC.

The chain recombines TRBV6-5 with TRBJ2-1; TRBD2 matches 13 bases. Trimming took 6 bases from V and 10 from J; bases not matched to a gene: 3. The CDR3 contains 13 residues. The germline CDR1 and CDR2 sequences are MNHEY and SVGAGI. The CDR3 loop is CASRLGLAGEQFF. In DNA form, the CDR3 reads TGTGCCAGCAGACTGGGACTAGCGGGGGAGCAGTTCTTC.

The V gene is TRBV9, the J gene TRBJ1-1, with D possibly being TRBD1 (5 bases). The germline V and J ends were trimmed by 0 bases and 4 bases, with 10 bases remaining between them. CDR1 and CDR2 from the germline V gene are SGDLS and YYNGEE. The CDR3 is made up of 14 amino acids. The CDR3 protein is CASSVEEGSTEAFF. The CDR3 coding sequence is TGTGCCAGCAGCGTAGAGGAGGGGAGCACTGAAGCTTTCTTT.

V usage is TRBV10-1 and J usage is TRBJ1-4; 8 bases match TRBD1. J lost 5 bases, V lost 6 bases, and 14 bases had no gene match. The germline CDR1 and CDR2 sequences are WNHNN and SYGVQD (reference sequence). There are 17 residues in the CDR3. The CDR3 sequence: CASREDGDRGLNEKLFF. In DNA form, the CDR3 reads TGCGCCAGCAGGGAGGATGGAGACAGGGGCCTCAATGAAAAACTGTTTTTT.

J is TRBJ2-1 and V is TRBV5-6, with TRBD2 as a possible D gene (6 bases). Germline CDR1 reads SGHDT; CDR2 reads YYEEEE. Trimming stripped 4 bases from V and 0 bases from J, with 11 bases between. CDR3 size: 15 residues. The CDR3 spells CASSLVGGSYNEQFF. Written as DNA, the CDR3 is TGTGCCAGCAGCCTCGTGGGGGGCTCCTACAATGAGCAGTTCTTC. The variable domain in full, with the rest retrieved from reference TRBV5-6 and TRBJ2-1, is DAGVTQSPTHLIKTRGQQVTLRCSPKSGHDTVSWYQQALGQGPQFIFQYYEEEERQRGNFPDRFSGHQFPNYSSELNVNALLLGDSALYLCASSLVGGSYNEQFFGPGTRLTVL.

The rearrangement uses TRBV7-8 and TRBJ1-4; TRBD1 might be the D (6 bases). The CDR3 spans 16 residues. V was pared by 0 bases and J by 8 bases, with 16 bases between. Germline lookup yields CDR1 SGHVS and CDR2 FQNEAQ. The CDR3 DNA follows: TGTGCCAGCAGCTTAGCGAGCCCGGCCCAGGGGGAAAAACTGTTTTTT. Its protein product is CASSLASPAQGEKLFF.

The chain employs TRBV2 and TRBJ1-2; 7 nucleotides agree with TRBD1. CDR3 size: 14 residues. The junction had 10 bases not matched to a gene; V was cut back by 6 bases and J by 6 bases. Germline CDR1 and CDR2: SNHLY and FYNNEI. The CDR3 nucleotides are TGTGCCAGCAGGGGAACAGGGGCTCAGGATGGCTACACCTTC. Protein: CASRGTGAQDGYTF.

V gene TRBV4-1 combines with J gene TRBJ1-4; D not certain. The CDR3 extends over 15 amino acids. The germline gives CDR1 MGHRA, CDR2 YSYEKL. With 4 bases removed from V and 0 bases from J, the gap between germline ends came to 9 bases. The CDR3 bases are TGCGCCAGCAGCCGACTTCCAGCAACTAATGAAAAACTGTTTTTT. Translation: CASSRLPATNEKLFF.